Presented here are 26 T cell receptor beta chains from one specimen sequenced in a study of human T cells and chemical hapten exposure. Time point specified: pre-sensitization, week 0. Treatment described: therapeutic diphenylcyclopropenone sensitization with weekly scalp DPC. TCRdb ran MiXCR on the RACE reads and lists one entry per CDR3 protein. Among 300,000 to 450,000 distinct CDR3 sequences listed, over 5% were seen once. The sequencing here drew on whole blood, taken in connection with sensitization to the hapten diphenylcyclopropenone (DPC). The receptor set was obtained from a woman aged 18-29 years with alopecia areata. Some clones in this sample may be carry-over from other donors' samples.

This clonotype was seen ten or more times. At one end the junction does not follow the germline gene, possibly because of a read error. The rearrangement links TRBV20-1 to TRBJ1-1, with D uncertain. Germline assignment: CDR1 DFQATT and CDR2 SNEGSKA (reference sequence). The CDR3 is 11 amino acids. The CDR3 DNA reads TGCAGTCCTAGACTGAACACTGAAGCTTTCTTT. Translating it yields CSPRLNTEAFF.

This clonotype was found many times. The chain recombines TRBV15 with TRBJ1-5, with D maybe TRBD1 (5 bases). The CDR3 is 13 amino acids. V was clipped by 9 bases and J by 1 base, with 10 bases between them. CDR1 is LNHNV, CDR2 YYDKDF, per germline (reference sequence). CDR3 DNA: TGTGCCACGGGGGGGGTGAGCAATCAGCCCCAGCATTTT. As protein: CATGGVSNQPQHF.

Here the CDR3 reads CASSLPGQREQYF. CDR3 coding DNA: TGTGCCAGCAGCTTACCGGGACAGCGCGAGCAGTACTTC. J is TRBJ2-7 and V is TRBV5-5, with 7 bases aligning to TRBD1. Per the germline V gene, CDR1 is SGHKS and CDR2 is YYEKEE (reference sequence). The CDR3 has 13 amino acids. V shed 2 bases and J 6 bases; nucleotides not matched to a gene: 5.

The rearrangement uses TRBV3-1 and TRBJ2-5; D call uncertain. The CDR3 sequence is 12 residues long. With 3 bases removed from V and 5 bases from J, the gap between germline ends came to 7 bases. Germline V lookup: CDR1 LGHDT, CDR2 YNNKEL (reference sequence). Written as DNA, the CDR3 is TGTGCCAGCAGCCACCTTACTGAGACCCAGTACTTC. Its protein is CASSHLTETQYF.

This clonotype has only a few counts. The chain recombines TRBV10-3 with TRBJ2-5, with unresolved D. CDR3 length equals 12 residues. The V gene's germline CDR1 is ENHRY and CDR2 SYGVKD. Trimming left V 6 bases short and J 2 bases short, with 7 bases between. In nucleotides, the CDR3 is TGTGCCATCAGAGGGCTACAAGAGACCCAGTACTTC. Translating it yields CAIRGLQETQYF.

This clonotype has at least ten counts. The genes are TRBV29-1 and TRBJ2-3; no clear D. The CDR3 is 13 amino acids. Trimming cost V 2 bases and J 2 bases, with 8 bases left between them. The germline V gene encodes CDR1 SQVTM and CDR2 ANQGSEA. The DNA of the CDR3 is TGCAGCGTTGAAACCGGCCTCACAGATACGCAGTATTTT. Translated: CSVETGLTDTQYF.

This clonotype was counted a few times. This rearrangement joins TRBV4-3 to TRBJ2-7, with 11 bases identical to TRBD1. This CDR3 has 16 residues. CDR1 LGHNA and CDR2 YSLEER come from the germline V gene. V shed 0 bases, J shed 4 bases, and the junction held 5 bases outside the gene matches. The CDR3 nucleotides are TGCGCCAGCAGCCAAGAACGGACAGGGGGCAAGTACGAGCAGTACTTC. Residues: CASSQERTGGKYEQYF.

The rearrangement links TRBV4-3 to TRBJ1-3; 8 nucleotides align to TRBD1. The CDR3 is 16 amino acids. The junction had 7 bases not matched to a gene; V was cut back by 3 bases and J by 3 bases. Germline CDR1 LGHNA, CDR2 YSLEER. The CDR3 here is CASSQFWTGSGNTIYF. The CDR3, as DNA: TGCGCCAGCAGCCAGTTCTGGACAGGGAGTGGAAACACCATATATTTT.

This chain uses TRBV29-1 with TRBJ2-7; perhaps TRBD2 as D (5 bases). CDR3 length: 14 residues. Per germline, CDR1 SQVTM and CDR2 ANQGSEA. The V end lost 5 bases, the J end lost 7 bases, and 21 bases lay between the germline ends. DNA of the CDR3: TGCAGCGTTCCACGAACCAATCGGCCGGGGGAGCAGTACTTC. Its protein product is CSVPRTNRPGEQYF.

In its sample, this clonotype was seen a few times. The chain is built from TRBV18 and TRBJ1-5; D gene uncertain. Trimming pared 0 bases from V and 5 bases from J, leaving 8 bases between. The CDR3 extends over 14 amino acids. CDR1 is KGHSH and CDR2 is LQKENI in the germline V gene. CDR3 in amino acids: CASSPPGSDQPQHF. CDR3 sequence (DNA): TGTGCCAGCTCACCACCCGGATCGGATCAGCCCCAGCATTTT.

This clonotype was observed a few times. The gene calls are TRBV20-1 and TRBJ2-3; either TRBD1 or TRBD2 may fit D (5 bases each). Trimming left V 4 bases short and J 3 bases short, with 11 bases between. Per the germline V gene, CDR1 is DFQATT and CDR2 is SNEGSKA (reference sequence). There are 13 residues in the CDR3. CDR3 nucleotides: TGCAGTGCTAATTTCGGGGCTACAGATACGCAGTATTTT. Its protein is CSANFGATDTQYF.

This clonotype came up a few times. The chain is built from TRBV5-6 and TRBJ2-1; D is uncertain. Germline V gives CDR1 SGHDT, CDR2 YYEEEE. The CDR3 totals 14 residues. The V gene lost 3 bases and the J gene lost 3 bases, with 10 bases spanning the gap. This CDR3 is CASSYETGYNEQFF. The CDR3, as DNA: TGTGCCAGCAGCTATGAGACTGGCTACAATGAGCAGTTCTTC.

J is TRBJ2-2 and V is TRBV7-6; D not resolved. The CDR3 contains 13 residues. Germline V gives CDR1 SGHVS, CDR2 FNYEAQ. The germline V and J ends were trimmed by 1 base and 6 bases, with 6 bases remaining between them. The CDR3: CASSLGEPGELFF. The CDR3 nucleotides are TGTGCCAGCAGCTTAGGGGAACCCGGGGAGCTGTTTTTT.

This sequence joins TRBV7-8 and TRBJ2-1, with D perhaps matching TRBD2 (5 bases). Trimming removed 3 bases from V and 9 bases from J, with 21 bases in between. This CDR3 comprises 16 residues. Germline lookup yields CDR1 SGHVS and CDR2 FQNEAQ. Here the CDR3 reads CASSFLAASIKGEQFF. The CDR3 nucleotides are TGTGCCAGCAGCTTCCTAGCCGCGTCGATTAAGGGTGAGCAGTTCTTC.

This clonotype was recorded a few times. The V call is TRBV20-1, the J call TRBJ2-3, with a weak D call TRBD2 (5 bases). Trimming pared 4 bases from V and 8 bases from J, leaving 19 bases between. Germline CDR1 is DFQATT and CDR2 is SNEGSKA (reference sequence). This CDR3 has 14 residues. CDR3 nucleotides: TGCAGTGCTACAACCGGACTCGCGGCGGGTACGCAGTATTTT. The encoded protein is CSATTGLAAGTQYF.

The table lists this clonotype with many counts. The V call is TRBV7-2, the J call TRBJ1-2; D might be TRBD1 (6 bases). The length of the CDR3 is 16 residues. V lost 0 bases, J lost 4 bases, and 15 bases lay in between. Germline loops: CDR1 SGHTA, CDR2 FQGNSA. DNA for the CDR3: TGTGCCAGCAGCTTAGCGCGAACACAGGGAGGCTATGGCTACACCTTC. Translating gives CASSLARTQGGYGYTF.

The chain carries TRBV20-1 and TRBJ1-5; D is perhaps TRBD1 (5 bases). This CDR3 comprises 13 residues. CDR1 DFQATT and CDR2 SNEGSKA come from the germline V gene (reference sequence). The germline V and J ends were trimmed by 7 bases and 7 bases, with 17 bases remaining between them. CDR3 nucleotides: TGCAGTGTCGCGGTGGGGGGAAACCAGCCCCAGCATTTT. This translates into CSVAVGGNQPQHF.

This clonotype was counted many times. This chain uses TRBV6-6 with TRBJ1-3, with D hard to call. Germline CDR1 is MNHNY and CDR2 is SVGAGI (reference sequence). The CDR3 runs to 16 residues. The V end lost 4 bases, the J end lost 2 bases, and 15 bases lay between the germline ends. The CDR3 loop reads CASSSRGRRAGNTIYF. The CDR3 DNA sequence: TGTGCCAGCAGTTCCCGTGGACGCCGAGCTGGAAACACCATATATTTT.

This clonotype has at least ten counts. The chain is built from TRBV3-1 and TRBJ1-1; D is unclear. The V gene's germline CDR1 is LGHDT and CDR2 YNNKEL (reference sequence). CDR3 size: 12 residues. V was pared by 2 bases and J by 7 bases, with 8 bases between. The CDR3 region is CASSQYEGEAFF. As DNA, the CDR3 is TGTGCCAGCAGCCAATACGAGGGTGAAGCTTTCTTT.

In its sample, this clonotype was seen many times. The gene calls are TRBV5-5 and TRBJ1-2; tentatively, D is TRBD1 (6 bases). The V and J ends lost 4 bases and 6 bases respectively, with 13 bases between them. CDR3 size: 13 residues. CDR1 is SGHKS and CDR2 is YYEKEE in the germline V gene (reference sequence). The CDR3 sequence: CASSLNYRDGYTF. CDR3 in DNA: TGTGCCAGCAGCCTTAATTACAGGGATGGCTACACCTTC.

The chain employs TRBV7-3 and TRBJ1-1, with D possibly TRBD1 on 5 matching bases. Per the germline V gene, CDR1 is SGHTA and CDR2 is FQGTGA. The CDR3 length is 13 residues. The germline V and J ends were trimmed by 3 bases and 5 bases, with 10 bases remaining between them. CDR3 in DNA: TGTGCCAGCAGCTTCCAGGGAGAGACTGAAGCTTTCTTT. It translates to CASSFQGETEAFF.

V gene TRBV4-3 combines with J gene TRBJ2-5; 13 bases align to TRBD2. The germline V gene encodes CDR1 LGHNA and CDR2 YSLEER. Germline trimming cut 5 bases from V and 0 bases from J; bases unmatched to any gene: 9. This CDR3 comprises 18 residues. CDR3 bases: TGCGCCAGCAGCGCCGGGACTAGCGGGGCTCGGTACCAAGAGACCCAGTACTTC. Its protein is CASSAGTSGARYQETQYF.

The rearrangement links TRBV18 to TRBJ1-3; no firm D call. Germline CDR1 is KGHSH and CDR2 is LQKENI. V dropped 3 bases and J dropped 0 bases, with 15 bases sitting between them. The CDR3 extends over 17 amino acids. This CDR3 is CASSPTGNDYSGNTIYF. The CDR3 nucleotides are TGTGCCAGCTCACCTACCGGTAATGATTACTCTGGAAACACCATATATTTT.

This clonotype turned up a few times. The CDR3 bases are TGTGCCAGCAGCCTGGACAGGGGATTTAATTCACCCCTCCACTTT. This gives the protein CASSLDRGFNSPLHF. This sequence joins TRBV14 and TRBJ1-6; 9 bases agree with TRBD1. Per germline, CDR1 SGHDN and CDR2 FVKESK. V trimming: 4 bases; J trimming: 6 bases; junction bases outside the gene matches: 4. CDR3 length: 15 amino acids.

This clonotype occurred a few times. DNA for the CDR3: TGTGCCAGCATGCCCGGGGCCAGCTCCTACGAGCAGTACTTC. It yields the protein CASMPGASSYEQYF. The chain joins TRBV12-3 or TRBV12-4 to TRBJ2-7; D may be TRBD1 or TRBD2 (5 bases each). V shed 7 bases and J shed 0 bases, with 13 bases lying between them. This CDR3 spans 14 amino acids.

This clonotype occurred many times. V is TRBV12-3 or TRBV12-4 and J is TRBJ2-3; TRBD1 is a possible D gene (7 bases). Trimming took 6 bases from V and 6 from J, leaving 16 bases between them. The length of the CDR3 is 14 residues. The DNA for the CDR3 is TGTGCCAGCAGGCCCTCAGGGGGGCCGGATACGCAGTATTTT. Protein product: CASRPSGGPDTQYF.